This T cell receptor beta chain came from a study of blood T cell repertoires in COVID-19. Clones were sequenced by immunoSEQ multiplex PCR, and TCRdb holds only the in-frame ones, with some missing. The sample contains 300,000 to 350,000 clones, about 87% of which appear only once. The V end was cut by 5 bases, the J end by 0 bases, with 13 bases between. This CDR3 region has 15 residues. Germline V gene sequence: CDR1 PRHDT, CDR2 FYEKMQ (reference sequence). Sequencing input: peripheral blood. The genes are TRBV13 and TRBJ1-2; weak D call: TRBD1 (5 bases). This TCR came from a man in his thirties or forties with COVID-19, enrolled during active disease. CDR3 amino acids: CASSQRTPTNYGYTF. Here the CDR3 DNA reads TGTGCCAGCAGCCAAAGGACACCTACTAACTATGGCTACACCTTC.